This is a list of T cell receptor beta chains from one sample in a study of identical twins. One entry per CDR3 protein, called by TCRdb with MiXCR from the 5' RACE reads. The table shows some 330,000 distinct CDR3 sequences, with approximately 10% occurring only once. The specimen sequenced was naive T cells sorted from blood. These receptors came from a woman in her forties or fifties in good health. CDR3s leave out the opening cysteine and the closing phenylalanine or tryptophan. D genes are given only for firm matches. Size values are once, few and many counts, or a class for expanded clones, and some rows have none.

>TRBV7-8|TRBJ1-5|.|few
ASSLESLSEFVFGHSNQPQH
>TRBV11-2|TRBJ2-1|TRBD2|.
ASSLWGSASGSGYNEQF
>TRBV28|TRBJ2-1|.|.
ASSSGGRSYNEQF
>TRBV12-3/TRBV12-4|TRBJ2-7|TRBD2|few
ASSTGTSDSYEQY
>TRBV3-1|TRBJ1-5|.|few
ASSQGPRLAQH
>TRBV5-5|TRBJ1-1|.|few
ASSLLAVDWGDLNTEAF
>TRBV5-1|TRBJ2-5|TRBD2|.
ASSTRVLAGEYPNQETQY
>TRBV15|TRBJ2-4|.|many
ATSRALAKNIQY
>TRBV4-1|TRBJ2-5|.|many
ASSESTETQY
>TRBV29-1|TRBJ1-3|TRBD1|.
SVGGQGAGNTIY
>TRBV6-1|TRBJ1-5|TRBD1|.
ASSEIEGARQPQH
>TRBV6-1|TRBJ1-2|.|many
ASSPGPGNYGYT
>TRBV20-1|TRBJ2-3|.|many
SAREARTDTQY
>TRBV12-3/TRBV12-4|TRBJ1-2|.|.
ASAGRSYGYT